Listed below are T cell receptor beta chains from one sample, sequenced in a study of CD8 T cell repertoires and HIV-1 epitope variants. No antigen has been identified for these receptors. TCRdb keeps only in-frame clones here, not all; method: immunoSEQ multiplex PCR. The sample carries roughly 5,900 clones, about 70% recorded once. Sequencing input: cultured CD8+ T cells derived from PBMCs. These receptors all come from a male donor with HIV. Each CDR3 is given with its conserved first and last residue. Fields, in order: V gene, J gene, clone size, D gene, CDR3 protein, CDR3 DNA. D genes are given only for firm matches. Where a row states a size, it is once, few, many or the class of an expanded clone; other rows omit it.

>TRBV5-1|TRBJ2-3|.|.
CASTDSNTDTQYF
TGCGCCAGCACGGACTCCAATACAGATACGCAGTATTTT
>TRBV29-1|TRBJ1-3|.|.
CSVESGNTIYF
TGCAGCGTTGAATCTGGAAACACCATATATTTT
>TRBV27|TRBJ2-2|.|.
CASSYSANTGELFF
TGTGCCAGCAGCTACTCAGCCAACACCGGGGAGCTGTTTTTT
>TRBV4-1|TRBJ2-7|few|.
CASSRILDYEQYF
TGCGCCAGCAGCCGTATACTCGACTACGAGCAGTACTTC
>TRBV5-4|TRBJ2-5|.|.
CASSFLTPQETQYF
TGTGCCAGCAGCTTCCTAACACCTCAAGAGACCCAGTACTTC
>TRBV7-2|TRBJ2-2|.|.
CASSQSAGELFF
TGTGCCAGCAGTCAATCGGCCGGGGAGCTGTTTTTT
>TRBV27|TRBJ1-1|.|.
CASSRTGGDTEAFF
TGTGCCAGCAGTCGAACAGGAGGTGATACTGAAGCTTTCTTT
>TRBV6-6|TRBJ1-4|.|.
CASSYLATNEKLFF
TGTGCCAGCAGTTATTTAGCAACTAATGAAAAACTGTTTTTT
>TRBV25-1|TRBJ1-1|few|.
CASRANPNTEAFF
TGTGCCAGCAGGGCTAACCCCAACACTGAAGCTTTCTTT
>TRBV5-8|TRBJ1-1|.|TRBD1
CASSLWQGGVSGEAFF
TGTGCCAGCAGCTTGTGGCAGGGGGGAGTTAGCGGTGAAGCTTTCTTT
>TRBV4-3|TRBJ2-7|few|TRBD1
CASSHSGTGESYEQYF
TGCGCCAGCAGCCATTCCGGGACAGGGGAATCCTACGAGCAGTACTTC
>TRBV4-1|TRBJ2-7|.|TRBD1
CASSQGAGGYEQYF
TGCGCCAGCAGCCAAGGAGCAGGGGGCTACGAGCAGTACTTC
>TRBV6-6|TRBJ1-1|.|.
CASSYIGGMNTEAFF
TGTGCCAGCAGTTATATTGGGGGCATGAACACTGAAGCTTTCTTT
>TRBV10-3|TRBJ2-3|.|TRBD2
CAISESISSGGPTDTQYF
TGTGCCATCAGTGAGTCGATCTCTAGCGGGGGGCCCACGGATACGCAGTATTTT
>TRBV5-6|TRBJ2-7|large|.
CASSDSTVTYEQYF
TGTGCCAGCAGCGACTCGACAGTTACCTACGAGCAGTACTTC
>TRBV4-1|TRBJ1-4|.|.
CASSQGGRGRATNEKLFF
TGCGCCAGCAGCCAAGGAGGGCGCGGTAGAGCAACTAATGAAAAACTGTTTTTT
>TRBV9|TRBJ2-3|.|.
CASSVEGRPEDTQYF
TGTGCCAGCAGCGTAGAGGGTAGGCCTGAGGATACGCAGTATTTT
>TRBV28|TRBJ1-5|.|.
CASSIDRASNQPQHF
TGTGCCAGCAGCATCGACAGAGCTAGCAATCAGCCCCAGCATTTT
>TRBV2|TRBJ1-2|once|TRBD1
CASSSGTGEGYTF
TGTGCCAGCAGTTCCGGGACAGGGGAAGGCTACACCTTC
>TRBV5-1|TRBJ2-2|.|TRBD2
CASRSRTSADTGELFF
TGCGCCAGCAGAAGTCGGACTAGCGCCGACACCGGGGAGCTGTTTTTT
>TRBV6-1|TRBJ2-1|.|.
CASSETGSHHEQFF
TGTGCCAGCAGTGAAACAGGGTCCCACCATGAGCAGTTCTTC
>TRBV13|TRBJ1-1|.|.
CASSLGGNTEAFF
TGTGCCAGCAGCTTAGGAGGGAACACTGAAGCTTTCTTT
>TRBV9|TRBJ1-5|.|.
CASSAGGIQPQHF
TGTGCCAGCAGCGCCGGAGGAATTCAGCCCCAGCATTTT
>TRBV5-1|TRBJ2-3|once|TRBD2
CASSYPISGGVSDTQYF
TGCGCCAGCAGCTACCCTATTAGCGGGGGGGTCTCGGATACGCAGTATTTT
>TRBV19|TRBJ1-5|few|.
CAGAASGNQPQHF
TGTGCCGGGGCGGCGTCTGGCAATCAGCCCCAGCATTTT
>TRBV10-1|TRBJ2-7|.|.
CASSESRDYEQYF
TGCGCCAGCAGTGAGTCGAGGGACTACGAGCAGTACTTC
>TRBV4-1|TRBJ2-7|.|.
CASSPFDPAGYEQYF
TGCGCCAGCAGCCCTTTTGACCCCGCGGGTTACGAGCAGTACTTC
>TRBV7-6|TRBJ2-3|once|.
CASSFEGITDTQYF
TGTGCCAGCAGCTTTGAAGGGATAACAGATACGCAGTATTTT
>TRBV6-5|TRBJ2-1|.|TRBD2
CASSYSGLAGGNEQFF
TGTGCCAGCAGTTACTCGGGACTAGCGGGGGGGAATGAGCAGTTCTTC
>TRBV6-5|TRBJ2-7|.|.
CASSYGRGWSYEQYF
TGTGCCAGCAGTTACGGTCGGGGGTGGTCCTACGAGCAGTACTTC
>TRBV19|TRBJ1-2|few|.
CASSIQPRQLYGYTF
TGTGCCAGTAGTATACAGCCTCGACAGCTCTATGGCTACACCTTC
>TRBV11-2|TRBJ1-1|.|.
CASSHARETGRAFF
TGTGCCAGCAGCCACGCGAGGGAGACGGGCAGAGCTTTCTTT
>TRBV11-2|TRBJ1-2|.|.
CASSFGANYGYTF
TGTGCCAGCAGCTTCGGGGCAAACTATGGCTACACCTTC
>TRBV30|TRBJ1-1|.|.
CAWSAGRGSEAFF
TGTGCCTGGAGTGCCGGTAGAGGATCTGAAGCTTTCTTT
>TRBV28|TRBJ1-1|.|.
CASSLWGNTEAFF
TGTGCCAGCAGTTTGTGGGGGAACACTGAAGCTTTCTTT
>TRBV5-6|TRBJ2-7|.|.
CASSLGPSLGDYEQYF
TGTGCCAGCAGCTTGGGGCCTTCTTTGGGAGATTACGAGCAGTACTTC
>TRBV9|TRBJ2-7|.|TRBD1
CASSVTGSLSYEQYF
TGTGCCAGCAGCGTGACAGGGAGCCTCTCCTACGAGCAGTACTTC
>TRBV5-4|TRBJ2-1|.|.
CASSPQGGLPADNEQFF
TGTGCCAGCAGCCCCCAGGGTGGACTCCCCGCCGACAATGAGCAGTTCTTC
>TRBV19|TRBJ1-6|.|TRBD1
CASSMDRVNSNSPLHF
TGTGCCAGTAGTATGGACAGGGTGAATTCAAATTCACCCCTCCACTTT
>TRBV7-6|TRBJ2-3|.|.
CASSLSVGTSTDTQYF
TGTGCCAGCAGCTTAAGCGTCGGGACTAGCACAGATACGCAGTATTTT
>TRBV9|TRBJ1-3|few|.
CASSGDSSGNTIYF
TGTGCCAGCAGCGGTGACAGCTCTGGAAACACCATATATTTT
>TRBV28|TRBJ2-5|.|TRBD1
CASTLGTGQETQYF
TGTGCCAGCACTTTAGGGACAGGGCAAGAGACCCAGTACTTC
>TRBV9|TRBJ1-1|.|.
CASSVRGDDTEAFF
TGTGCCAGCAGCGTAAGGGGGGACGACACTGAAGCTTTCTTT
>TRBV28|TRBJ2-1|.|.
CASSSSVVNEQFF
TGTGCCAGCAGTTCCTCGGTGGTGAATGAGCAGTTCTTC
>TRBV10-3|TRBJ1-6|.|TRBD1
CAISSGGDNSPLHF
TGTGCCATCAGCTCAGGGGGGGATAATTCACCCCTCCACTTT
>TRBV10-3|TRBJ2-7|.|TRBD1
CAISEPGQTLQQYF
TGTGCCATCAGTGAGCCGGGACAGACCCTTCAGCAGTACTTC
>TRBV2|TRBJ2-5|.|.
CASRGFTGRETQYF
TGTGCCAGCAGGGGCTTCACAGGGAGGGAGACCCAGTACTTC